Detailed here is one T cell receptor (beta chain). The V end was cut by 3 bases, the J end by 6 bases, with 12 bases between. The CDR3 length is 13 residues. Profiling relied on immunoSEQ multiplex PCR, and the TCRdb table lists in-frame clones only, not all of them. The profile shows 250,000 to 350,000 clones, around 85% of them singletons. This entry belongs to a study of blood T cell repertoires in COVID-19. The receptor was isolated from a woman aged 40-49 years who had recovered from COVID-19. The rearrangement links TRBV12-3 or TRBV12-4 to TRBJ2-7, with D tentatively TRBD2 (5 bases). The sample was PBMCs or T cells enriched from blood (not recorded which). The CDR3 loop reads CASSFGSLGEQYF. CDR3 DNA sequence: TGTGCCAGCAGTTTTGGGAGTTTGGGCGAGCAGTACTTC.